This TCR beta chain came from a study of T cell changes during pregnancy in multiple sclerosis. The germline V gene encodes CDR1 SGHAT and CDR2 FQNNGV. This CDR3 comprises 15 residues. V was clipped by 1 base and J by 0 bases, with 9 bases between them. Generated by immunoSEQ multiplex PCR, the TCRdb table keeps only in-frame clones and is missing some. The table shows 35,000 or so clones, with around 90% occurring only once. In this sample, this clone turned up once. The source material was CD4+ T cells from peripheral blood mononuclear cells, sampled after pregnancy. This receptor was identified in a female donor with multiple sclerosis, enrolled in a pregnancy study. V gene TRBV11-2 combines with J gene TRBJ2-5, with a possible D match to TRBD2 (6 bases). DNA for the CDR3: TGTGCCAGCAGCTTAGCGGCGGGGTACCAAGAGACCCAGTACTTC. This encodes CASSLAAGYQETQYF.